These 21 T cell receptor beta chains were all obtained from the same sample, sequenced in a study of patients and donors after allogeneic stem cell transplantation. TCRdb reanalysed the RT-PCR reads using MiXCR and keeps one entry per CDR3 protein. The profile shows 190,000 or so distinct CDR3 sequences, over 30% of them singletons. The specimen was blood, either unsorted or a sorted T cell fraction (not recorded which). The origin of the receptors is a human donor who was either an allogeneic HSCT recipient or a stem cell or donor lymphocyte infusion donor (not recorded which). It is not recorded whose cells these are; they may come from a transplant donor.

This sequence joins TRBV3-1 and TRBJ1-1, with D uncertain. Looked up from germline, CDR1 is LGHDT and CDR2 is YNNKEL (reference sequence). V lost 1 base to trimming and J lost 11 bases, with 14 bases between them. CDR3 length: 13 amino acids. In nucleotides, the CDR3 is TGTGCCAGCAGCCAAGCACAAGCGAAGCGGGCTTTCTTT. This codes for CASSQAQAKRAFF.

This clonotype was detected a few times. The V call is TRBV20-1, the J call TRBJ2-1, with 8 bases lining up with TRBD2. V was pared by 2 bases and J by 0 bases, with 6 bases of the junction left unmatched. CDR1 and CDR2 from the germline V gene are DFQATT and SNEGSKA (reference sequence). CDR3 length equals 16 residues. CDR3 residues: CSARLAGPSSYNEQFF. The CDR3, as DNA: TGCAGTGCTAGACTAGCGGGCCCTAGCTCCTACAATGAGCAGTTCTTC.

This rearrangement joins TRBV28 to TRBJ2-1, with 7 bases matching TRBD1. This CDR3 comprises 13 residues. CDR1 and CDR2 from the germline V gene are MDHEN and SYDVKM. V lost 6 bases to trimming and J lost 4 bases; unmatched junction nucleotides: 3. The CDR3 DNA is TGTGCCAGCAGAATGGACAGGTACAATGAGCAGTTCTTC. Its translation: CASRMDRYNEQFF.

The gene calls are TRBV14 and TRBJ1-1, with 7 nucleotides matching TRBD1. V gave up 6 bases and J gave up 3 bases; unmatched junction bases: 10. Germline V gene sequence: CDR1 SGHDN, CDR2 FVKESK. The CDR3 spans 15 residues. CDR3 region: CASRRQGPWDTEAFF. DNA of the CDR3: TGTGCCAGCAGACGACAGGGCCCTTGGGACACTGAAGCTTTCTTT.

This clonotype was seen more than once but under ten times. The chain joins TRBV12-3 or TRBV12-4 to TRBJ1-4, with no clear D. V shed 6 bases and J shed 0 bases, with 8 bases lying between them. There are 14 residues in the CDR3. The CDR3 here is CASRLWTTNEKLFF. CDR3 bases: TGTGCCAGCAGGTTATGGACAACTAATGAAAAACTGTTTTTT.

There are a few counts of this clonotype. The chain carries TRBV27 and TRBJ2-1; tentative D call: TRBD1 (6 bases). This CDR3 spans 16 amino acids. Trimming left V 3 bases short and J 2 bases short, with 14 bases between. Germline V gives CDR1 MNHEY, CDR2 SMNVEV (reference sequence). The CDR3 region has the DNA TGTGCCAGCAGTTTTGCAGGGGCGAGTACCTACAATGAGCAGTTCTTC. Encoded protein: CASSFAGASTYNEQFF.

The gene calls are TRBV29-1 and TRBJ1-1; D is unresolved. V was clipped by 4 bases and J by 1 base, with 10 bases between them. The CDR3 length is 13 residues. Per the germline V gene, CDR1 is SQVTM and CDR2 is ANQGSEA. The chain's CDR3 is CSVARQQNTEAFF. The CDR3 DNA follows: TGCAGCGTTGCCCGGCAGCAGAACACTGAAGCTTTCTTT.

The chain employs TRBV4-3 and TRBJ1-1, with D hard to call. This CDR3 has 13 residues. The germline V and J ends were trimmed by 3 bases and 8 bases, with 13 bases remaining between them. The V gene's germline CDR1 is LGHNA and CDR2 YSLEER. The CDR3 sequence is CASSQGGGSEAFF. CDR3 nucleotide sequence: TGCGCCAGCAGCCAGGGCGGCGGGTCGGAAGCTTTCTTT.

Only a few counts were recorded for this clonotype. The V and J genes are TRBV28 and TRBJ2-2, with D tentatively TRBD1 or TRBD2 (5 bases each). Germline V CDR1 and CDR2: MDHEN, SYDVKM. V was shortened by 5 bases and J by 5 bases, with 12 bases between the two germline ends. The CDR3 runs 14 residues. The CDR3: CASSIGARTGELFF. As DNA, the CDR3 is TGTGCCAGCAGTATCGGGGCACGGACCGGGGAGCTGTTTTTT.

The chain recombines TRBV27 with TRBJ1-5; TRBD1 agrees at 9 bases. CDR1 and CDR2 (germline): MNHEY, SMNVEV (reference sequence). This CDR3 has 16 amino acids. Germline trimming cut 4 bases from V and 7 bases from J; bases unmatched to any gene: 11. The CDR3 here is CASSSTGQGNWQPQHF. In nucleotides, the CDR3 is TGTGCCAGCAGTTCGACGGGACAGGGAAATTGGCAGCCCCAGCATTTT.

The chain combines TRBV29-1 with TRBJ1-4, with D perhaps matching TRBD1 (6 bases). This CDR3 contains 13 residues. Germline CDR1 and CDR2: SQVTM and ANQGSEA. Trimming shortened V by 7 bases and J by 4 bases, and 13 bases separated the two germline ends. DNA of the CDR3: TGCAGCGCCCGGACAGCGAGTAATGAAAAACTGTTTTTT. This encodes CSARTASNEKLFF. Supplemented by reference TRBV29-1 and TRBJ1-4, the full variable domain reads SAVISQKPSRDICQRGTSLTIQCQVDSQVTMMFWYRQQPGQSLTLIATANQGSEATYESGFVIDKFPISRPNLTFSTLTVSNMSPEDSSIYLCSARTASNEKLFFGSGTQLSVL.

This chain connects TRBV4-2 to TRBJ1-4, with D uncertain. With 4 bases removed from V and 7 bases from J, the gap between germline ends came to 13 bases. The CDR3 is 14 amino acids. CDR1 is LGHNA and CDR2 is YNFKEQ in the germline V gene. DNA for the CDR3: TGTGCCAGCAGCCCAACACCTCGAAGTGAAAAACTGTTTTTT. Its translation is CASSPTPRSEKLFF.

The J gene is TRBJ1-2, the V gene TRBV5-1, with unresolved D. The CDR3 extends over 14 amino acids. In germline, CDR1 is SGHRS, CDR2 YFSETQ. The ends were cut back, 3 bases at V and 1 base at J, with 10 bases in the middle. CDR3 in amino acids: CASSWLPLNYGYTF. The CDR3 nucleotides read TGCGCCAGCAGCTGGCTTCCTCTTAACTATGGCTACACCTTC. The variable domain in full, completed from reference TRBV5-1 and TRBJ1-2, reads KAGVTQTPRYLIKTRGQQVTLSCSPISGHRSVSWYQQTPGQGLQFLFEYFSETQRNKGNFPGRFSGRQFSNSRSEMNVSTLELGDSALYLCASSWLPLNYGYTFGSGTRLTVV.

This clonotype was counted only a few times. The J gene is TRBJ1-1, the V gene TRBV3-1, with no clear D. Looked up from germline, CDR1 is LGHDT and CDR2 is YNNKEL (reference sequence). CDR3 size: 15 residues. V dropped 0 bases and J dropped 1 base, with 9 bases sitting between them. The CDR3 sequence is CASSQEAGKNTEAFF. CDR3 DNA sequence: TGTGCCAGCAGCCAAGAGGCAGGAAAGAACACTGAAGCTTTCTTT.

The table lists this clonotype with a few counts. V is TRBV13 and J is TRBJ1-3, with D tentatively TRBD1 (6 bases). Germline V gene lookup returns CDR1 PRHDT and CDR2 FYEKMQ (reference sequence). V dropped 10 bases and J dropped 3 bases, with 19 bases sitting between them. The CDR3 extends over 15 amino acids. The chain's CDR3 is CATSPTGSGGNTIYF. CDR3 sequence (DNA): TGTGCCACCTCGCCCACAGGGTCTGGTGGAAACACCATATATTTT.

This clonotype was picked up many times. The chain recombines TRBV4-1 with TRBJ1-5, with D unclear. The CDR3 contains 14 residues. Per germline, CDR1 MGHRA and CDR2 YSYEKL. Trimming shortened V by 0 bases and J by 2 bases, and 5 bases separated the two germline ends. In nucleotides, the CDR3 is TGCGCCAGCAGCCAAGAATGGGGCAATCAGCCCCAGCATTTT. The encoded protein is CASSQEWGNQPQHF.

The chain links TRBV18 to TRBJ1-1, with 8 bases lining up with TRBD1. V gave up 0 bases and J gave up 7 bases; unmatched junction bases: 4. This CDR3 is 14 amino acids long. CDR1 and CDR2 (germline): KGHSH, LQKENI. This CDR3 is CASSPPRGRGEAFF. The CDR3 DNA is TGTGCCAGCTCACCACCCAGGGGGCGGGGTGAAGCTTTCTTT. Full variable domain (rest looked up from reference TRBV18 and TRBJ1-1): NAGVMQNPRHLVRRRGQEARLRCSPMKGHSHVYWYRQLPEEGLKFMVYLQKENIIDESGMPKERFSAEFPKEGPSILRIQQVVRGDSAAYFCASSPPRGRGEAFFGQGTRLTVV.

Turning to this clonotype: This clone may be a read error of a much larger clone one base away. The chain recombines TRBV20-1 with TRBJ2-7; unclear D gene. The germline gives CDR1 DFQATT, CDR2 SNEGSKA (reference sequence). Trimming stripped 2 bases from V and 2 bases from J, with 4 bases between. This CDR3 is 11 amino acids long. CDR3 in amino acids: CSARFPYEQYF. In nucleotides, the CDR3 is TGCAGTGCTAGATTCCCCTACGAGCAGTACTTC.

J is TRBJ2-1 and V is TRBV7-2; TRBD1 matches at 9 bases. From germline, CDR1 is SGHTA and CDR2 FQGNSA. V gave up 5 bases and J gave up 4 bases; unmatched junction bases: 6. CDR3 length equals 15 residues. In DNA form, the CDR3 reads TGTGCCAGCAGCCCGGACAGGGGCCTGTACAATGAGCAGTTCTTC. Encoded protein: CASSPDRGLYNEQFF.

The chain carries TRBV12-3 or TRBV12-4 and TRBJ2-1; D may be TRBD1 or TRBD2 (5 bases each). There are 11 residues in the CDR3. The V and J ends lost 3 bases and 9 bases respectively, with 6 bases between them. CDR3 sequence: CASSLGVEQFF. The CDR3 coding sequence is TGTGCCAGCAGTTTGGGGGTTGAGCAGTTCTTC.

The V call is TRBV7-9, the J call TRBJ2-3; D gene uncertain. The germline V gene encodes CDR1 SEHNR and CDR2 FQNEAQ (reference sequence). The V end lost 1 base, the J end lost 5 bases, and 13 bases lay between the germline ends. CDR3 length equals 15 residues. This CDR3 is CASSLVGVPRDTQYF. The DNA for the CDR3 is TGTGCCAGCAGCTTAGTAGGAGTCCCAAGAGATACGCAGTATTTT.